This entry is about one TCR beta chain. The CDR3 runs to 15 residues. The V gene end was trimmed by 5 bases and the J gene end by 3 bases; junction bases not matched to a gene: 5. From germline, CDR1 is MDHEN and CDR2 SYDVKM. As every portion of the isolated RNA was reverse transcribed, the sequencing read expressed TCRB transcripts. Naive, central memory and regulatory T cell samples averaged roughly 3.7 million immunoSEQ reads each. TCRdb's copy holds only in-frame clones and misses some; the assay was immunoSEQ multiplex PCR. The sample carries some 330,000 clones, approximately 10% recorded once. This record comes from a study of beta chain features in type 1 diabetes.

The sequenced sample consisted of naive CD4+ T cells from blood. The receptor's source is a woman aged 25 to 39 in good health. The rearrangement joins TRBV28 to TRBJ2-7; 12 bases match TRBD2. The CDR3 sequence: CASSTTSGSYYEQYF. The CDR3 DNA reads as TGTGCCAGCAGTACGACTAGCGGGAGTTACTACGAGCAGTACTTC. Using reference TRBV28 and TRBJ2-7 for the parts outside the CDR3, the full variable domain is DVKVTQSSRYLVKRTGEKVFLECVQDMDHENMFWYRQDPGLGLRLIYFSYDVKMKEKGDIPEGYSVSREKKERFSLILESASTNQTSMYLCASSTTSGSYYEQYFGPGTRLTVT.